This TCR beta chain stems from a study of monozygotic twins with cystic fibrosis. At the level of the study: With roughly 16 PCR cycles, barcoded libraries came from around 3 micrograms of fragmented DNA.

TCRdb keeps only in-frame clones here, not all; method: immunoSEQ multiplex PCR. The sample yields about 14,000 clones, approximately 81% seen once. Germline V CDR1 and CDR2: SGHKS, YYEKEE (reference sequence). The CDR3 is 15 amino acids. Losses at the gene ends were 1 base for V and 3 bases for J; bases not matched to a gene: 1. On this clone: Its antigen is unidentified.

Whole-study findings and limits: V usage most resembled the co-twin in 13 of 16 pairs.

V gene TRBV5-5 combines with J gene TRBJ2-2, with TRBD2 matching 9 bases. The sequenced sample was blood. This clonotype was obtained from a boy younger than 18 with cystic fibrosis. The CDR3 bases are TGTGCCAGCAGCTTGCTAGCGGGATACACCGGGGAGCTGTTTTTT. Encoded protein: CASSLLAGYTGELFF.